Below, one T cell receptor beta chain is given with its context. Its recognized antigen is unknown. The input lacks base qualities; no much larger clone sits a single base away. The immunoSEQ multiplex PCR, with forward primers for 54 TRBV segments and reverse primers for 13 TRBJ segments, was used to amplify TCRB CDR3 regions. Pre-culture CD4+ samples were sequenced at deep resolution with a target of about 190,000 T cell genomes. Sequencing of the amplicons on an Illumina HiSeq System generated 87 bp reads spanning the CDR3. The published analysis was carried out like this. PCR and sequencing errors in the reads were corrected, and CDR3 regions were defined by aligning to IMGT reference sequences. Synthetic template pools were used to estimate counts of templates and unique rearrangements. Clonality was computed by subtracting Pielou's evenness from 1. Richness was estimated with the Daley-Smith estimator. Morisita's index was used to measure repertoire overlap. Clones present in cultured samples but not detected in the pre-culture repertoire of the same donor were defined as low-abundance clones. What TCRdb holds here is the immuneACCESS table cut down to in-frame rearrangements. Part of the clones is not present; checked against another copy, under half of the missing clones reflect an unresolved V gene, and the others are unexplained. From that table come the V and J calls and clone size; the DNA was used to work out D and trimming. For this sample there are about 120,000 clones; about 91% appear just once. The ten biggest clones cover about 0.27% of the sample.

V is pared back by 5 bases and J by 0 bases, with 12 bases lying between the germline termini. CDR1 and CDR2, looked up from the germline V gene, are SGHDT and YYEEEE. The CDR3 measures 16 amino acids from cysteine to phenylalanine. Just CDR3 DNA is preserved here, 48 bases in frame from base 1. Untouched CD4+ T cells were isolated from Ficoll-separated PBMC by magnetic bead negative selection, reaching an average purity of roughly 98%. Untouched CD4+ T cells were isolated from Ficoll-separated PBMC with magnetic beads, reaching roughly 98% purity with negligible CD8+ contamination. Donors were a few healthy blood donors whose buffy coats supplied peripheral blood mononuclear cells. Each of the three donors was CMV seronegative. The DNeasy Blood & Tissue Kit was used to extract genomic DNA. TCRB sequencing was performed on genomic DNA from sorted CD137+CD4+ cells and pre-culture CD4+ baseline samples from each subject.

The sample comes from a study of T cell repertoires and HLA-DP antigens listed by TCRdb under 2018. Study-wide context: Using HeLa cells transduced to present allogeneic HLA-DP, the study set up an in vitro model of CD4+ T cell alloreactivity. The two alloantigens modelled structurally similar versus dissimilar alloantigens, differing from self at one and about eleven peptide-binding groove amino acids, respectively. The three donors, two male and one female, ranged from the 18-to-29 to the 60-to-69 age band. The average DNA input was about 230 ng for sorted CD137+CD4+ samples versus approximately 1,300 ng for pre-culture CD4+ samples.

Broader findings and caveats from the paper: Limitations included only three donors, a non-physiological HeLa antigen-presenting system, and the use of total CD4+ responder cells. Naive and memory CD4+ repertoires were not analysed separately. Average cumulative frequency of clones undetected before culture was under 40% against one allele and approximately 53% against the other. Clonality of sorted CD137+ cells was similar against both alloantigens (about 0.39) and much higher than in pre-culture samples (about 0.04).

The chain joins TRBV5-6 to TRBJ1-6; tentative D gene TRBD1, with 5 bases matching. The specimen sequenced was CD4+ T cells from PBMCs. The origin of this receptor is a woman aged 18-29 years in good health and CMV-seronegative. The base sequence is TGTGCCAGCAGTCATTACAGGAGCTCCTATAATTCACCCCTCCACTTT. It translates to CASSHYRSSYNSPLHF.